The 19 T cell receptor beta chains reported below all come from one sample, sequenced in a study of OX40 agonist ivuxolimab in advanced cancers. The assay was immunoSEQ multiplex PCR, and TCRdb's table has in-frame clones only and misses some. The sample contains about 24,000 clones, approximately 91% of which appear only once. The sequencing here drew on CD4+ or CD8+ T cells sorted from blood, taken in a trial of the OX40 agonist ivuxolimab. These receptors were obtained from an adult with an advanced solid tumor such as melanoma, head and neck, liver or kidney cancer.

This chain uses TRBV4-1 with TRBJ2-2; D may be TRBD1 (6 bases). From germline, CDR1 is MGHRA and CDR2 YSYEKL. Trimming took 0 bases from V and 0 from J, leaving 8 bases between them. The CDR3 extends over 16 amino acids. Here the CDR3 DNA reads TGCGCCAGCAGCCAAGAGGGGGCCCCGAACACCGGGGAGCTGTTTTTT. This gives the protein CASSQEGAPNTGELFF.

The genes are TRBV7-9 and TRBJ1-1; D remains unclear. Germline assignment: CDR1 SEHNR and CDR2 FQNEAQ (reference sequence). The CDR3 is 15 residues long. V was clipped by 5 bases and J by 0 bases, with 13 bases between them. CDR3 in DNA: TGTGCCAGCAGCCCAAGGACGGGGATGAACACTGAAGCTTTCTTT. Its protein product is CASSPRTGMNTEAFF.

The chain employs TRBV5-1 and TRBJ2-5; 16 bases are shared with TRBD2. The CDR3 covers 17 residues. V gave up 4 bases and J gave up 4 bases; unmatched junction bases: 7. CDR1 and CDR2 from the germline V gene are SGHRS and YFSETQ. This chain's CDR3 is CASSPGLAGGLRETQYF. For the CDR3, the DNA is TGCGCCAGCAGCCCGGGACTAGCGGGAGGGCTCAGAGAGACCCAGTACTTC.

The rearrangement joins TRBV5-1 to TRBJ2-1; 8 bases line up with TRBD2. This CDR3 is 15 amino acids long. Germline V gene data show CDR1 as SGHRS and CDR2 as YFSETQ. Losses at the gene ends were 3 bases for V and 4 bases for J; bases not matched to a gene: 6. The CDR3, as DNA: TGCGCCAGCAGCTACAGCGGGGGCGCTTACAATGAGCAGTTCTTC. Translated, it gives CASSYSGGAYNEQFF.

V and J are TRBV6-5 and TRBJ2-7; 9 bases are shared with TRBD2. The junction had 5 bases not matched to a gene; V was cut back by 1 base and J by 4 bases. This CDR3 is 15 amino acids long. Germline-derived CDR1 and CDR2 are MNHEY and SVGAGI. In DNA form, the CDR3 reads TGTGCCAGCAGTTACTTTAGCGGGAGTGGTTACGAGCAGTACTTC. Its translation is CASSYFSGSGYEQYF.

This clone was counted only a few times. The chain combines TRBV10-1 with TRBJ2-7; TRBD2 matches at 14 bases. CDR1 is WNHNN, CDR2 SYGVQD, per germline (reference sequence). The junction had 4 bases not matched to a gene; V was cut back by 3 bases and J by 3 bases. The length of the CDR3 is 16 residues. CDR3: CASSEGLAGGDYEQYF. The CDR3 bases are TGCGCCAGCAGTGAAGGACTAGCGGGGGGCGACTACGAGCAGTACTTC.

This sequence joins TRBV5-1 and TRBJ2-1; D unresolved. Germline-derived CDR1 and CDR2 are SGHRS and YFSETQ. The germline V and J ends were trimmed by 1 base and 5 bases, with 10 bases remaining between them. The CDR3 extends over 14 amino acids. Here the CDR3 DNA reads TGCGCCAGCAGCTTGACTGGGCGAAACAATGAGCAGTTCTTC. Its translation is CASSLTGRNNEQFF.

Written as DNA, the CDR3 is TGTGCCAGCACCCTTACGGGCAGCCTTTTAGCCAAAAACATTCAGTACTTC. Amino acid sequence: CASTLTGSLLAKNIQYF. The V and J genes are TRBV7-2 and TRBJ2-4; D is unclear. Trimming took off 7 bases at V and 0 bases at J, with 19 bases between the two ends. The CDR3 contains 17 residues. Germline V gene lookup returns CDR1 SGHTA and CDR2 FQGNSA.

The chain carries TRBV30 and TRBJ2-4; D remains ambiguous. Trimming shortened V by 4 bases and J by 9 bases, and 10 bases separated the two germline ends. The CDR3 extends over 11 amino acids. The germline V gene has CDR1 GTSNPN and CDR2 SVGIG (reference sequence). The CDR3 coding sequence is TGTGCCTGGAAGCTGGAATCCATTCAGTACTTC. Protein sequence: CAWKLESIQYF.

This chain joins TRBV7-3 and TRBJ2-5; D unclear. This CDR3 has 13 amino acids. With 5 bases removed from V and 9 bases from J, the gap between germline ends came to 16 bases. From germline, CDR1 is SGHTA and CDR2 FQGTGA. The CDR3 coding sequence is TGTGCCAGCAGCCCCTGGGCCTCTGGGGCCCAGTACTTC. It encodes CASSPWASGAQYF.

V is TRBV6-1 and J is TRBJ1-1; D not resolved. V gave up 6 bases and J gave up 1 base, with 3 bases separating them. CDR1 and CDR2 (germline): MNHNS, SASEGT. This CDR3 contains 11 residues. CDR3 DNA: TGTGCCAGCAGCTGGAACACTGAAGCTTTCTTT. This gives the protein CASSWNTEAFF.

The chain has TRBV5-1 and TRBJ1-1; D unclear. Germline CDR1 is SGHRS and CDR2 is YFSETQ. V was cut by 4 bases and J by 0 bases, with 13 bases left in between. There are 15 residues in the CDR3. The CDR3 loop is CASSNRRGMNTEAFF. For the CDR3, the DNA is TGCGCCAGCAGCAACCGACGGGGAATGAACACTGAAGCTTTCTTT.

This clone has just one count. CDR3 loop: CASSYGQKETQYF. The DNA of the CDR3 is TGTGCCAGCAGCTATGGACAGAAAGAGACCCAGTACTTC. The chain recombines TRBV11-3 with TRBJ2-5; possible D gene TRBD1, 6 bases. Germline-derived CDR1 and CDR2 are SGHNT and YENEEA. There are 13 residues in the CDR3. The ends were cut back, 4 bases at V and 3 bases at J, with 9 bases in the middle. The full variable domain, its missing parts supplied by reference TRBV11-3 and TRBJ2-5, is EAGVVQSPRYKIIEKKQPVAFWCNPISGHNTLYWYLQNLGQGPELLIRYENEEAVDDSQLPKDRFSAERLKGVDSTLKIQPAELGDSAVYLCASSYGQKETQYFGPGTRLLVL.

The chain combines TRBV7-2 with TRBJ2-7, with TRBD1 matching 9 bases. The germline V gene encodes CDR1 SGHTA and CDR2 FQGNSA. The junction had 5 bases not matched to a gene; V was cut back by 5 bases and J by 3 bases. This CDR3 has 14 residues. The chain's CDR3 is CASSLGQGIYEQYF. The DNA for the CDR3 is TGTGCCAGCAGCCTAGGACAGGGGATCTACGAGCAGTACTTC.

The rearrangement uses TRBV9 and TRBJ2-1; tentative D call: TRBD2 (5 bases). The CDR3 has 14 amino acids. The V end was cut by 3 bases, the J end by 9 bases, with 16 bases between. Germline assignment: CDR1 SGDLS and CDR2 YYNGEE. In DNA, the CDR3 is TGTGCCAGCAGCGGAGGCGGGCTAGTGGGTGAGCAGTTCTTC. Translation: CASSGGGLVGEQFF.

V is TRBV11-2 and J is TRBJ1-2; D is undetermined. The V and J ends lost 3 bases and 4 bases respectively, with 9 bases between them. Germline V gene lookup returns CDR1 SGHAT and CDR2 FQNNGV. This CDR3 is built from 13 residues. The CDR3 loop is CASSFLDGYGYTF. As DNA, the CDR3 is TGTGCCAGCAGCTTCCTGGACGGCTATGGCTACACCTTC.

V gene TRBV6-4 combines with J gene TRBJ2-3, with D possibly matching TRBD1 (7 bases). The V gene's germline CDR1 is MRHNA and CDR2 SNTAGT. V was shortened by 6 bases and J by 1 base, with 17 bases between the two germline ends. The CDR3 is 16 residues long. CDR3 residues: CASSPSRGVGTDTQYF. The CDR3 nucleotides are TGTGCCAGCAGCCCTAGCAGGGGGGTCGGCACAGATACGCAGTATTTT.

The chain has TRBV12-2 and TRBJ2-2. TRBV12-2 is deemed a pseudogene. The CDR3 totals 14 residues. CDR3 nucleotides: TGTGCAAGTCGCTTAGCAGTACCTCCCCGGGAGCTGTTTTTT. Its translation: CASRLAVPPRELFF.

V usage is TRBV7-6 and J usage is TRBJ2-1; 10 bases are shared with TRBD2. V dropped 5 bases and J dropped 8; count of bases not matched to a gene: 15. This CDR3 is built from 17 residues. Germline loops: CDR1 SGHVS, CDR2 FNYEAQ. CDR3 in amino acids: CASSQSRELAGMDEQFF. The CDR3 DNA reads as TGTGCCAGCAGCCAGAGCCGAGAACTAGCGGGAATGGATGAGCAGTTCTTC.